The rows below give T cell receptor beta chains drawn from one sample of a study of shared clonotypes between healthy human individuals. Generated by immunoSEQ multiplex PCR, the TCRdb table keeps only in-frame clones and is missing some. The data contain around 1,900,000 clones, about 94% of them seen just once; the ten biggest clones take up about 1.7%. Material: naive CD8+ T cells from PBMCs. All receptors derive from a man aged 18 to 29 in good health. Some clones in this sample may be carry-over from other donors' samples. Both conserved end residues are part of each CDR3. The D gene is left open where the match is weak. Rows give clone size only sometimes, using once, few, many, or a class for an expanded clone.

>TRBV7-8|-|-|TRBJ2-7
CASSLREYRYEQYF
TGTGCCAGCAGCTTAAGGGAGTACCGGTACGAGCAGTACTTC
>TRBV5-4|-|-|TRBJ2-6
CASNVVAGANVLTF
TGTGCCAGCAACGTAGTGGCTGGGGCCAACGTCCTGACTTTC
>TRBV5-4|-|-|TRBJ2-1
CASSPWRGNEQFF
TGTGCCAGCAGCCCCTGGAGGGGCAATGAGCAGTTCTTC
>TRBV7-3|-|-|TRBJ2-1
CASSPPARGNEQFF
TGTGCCAGCAGCCCGCCGGCTAGGGGCAATGAGCAGTTCTTC
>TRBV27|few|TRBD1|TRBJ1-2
CASSLRTGGNGYTF
TGTGCCAGCAGTTTACGGACAGGGGGCAATGGCTACACCTTC
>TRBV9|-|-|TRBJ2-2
CASSPPVVSGRTGELFF
TGTGCCAGCAGCCCCCCAGTGGTCAGCGGGCGTACCGGGGAGCTGTTTTTT
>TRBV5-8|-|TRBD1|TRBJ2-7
CASSISTGDDEQYF
TGTGCCAGCAGCATCTCGACAGGGGATGACGAGCAGTACTTC
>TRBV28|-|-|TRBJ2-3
CASSLPSRKSDSQTDTQYF
TGTGCCAGCAGCCTTCCCTCCCGTAAATCAGACAGCCAGACAGATACGCAGTATTTT
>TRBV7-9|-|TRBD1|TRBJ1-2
CASSSPPGQGKLGYTF
TGTGCCAGCAGCTCCCCACCGGGACAGGGAAAGCTAGGCTACACCTTC
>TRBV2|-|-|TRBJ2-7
CASTDSLKIYEQYF
TGTGCCAGCACCGACTCCTTAAAGATTTACGAGCAGTACTTC
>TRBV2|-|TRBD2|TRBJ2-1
CASVRLAGGNEQFF
TGTGCCAGCGTAAGACTAGCGGGAGGAAATGAGCAGTTCTTC
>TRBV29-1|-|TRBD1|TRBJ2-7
CSVTGGVSYEQYF
TGCAGCGTGACAGGGGGAGTCTCCTACGAGCAGTACTTC
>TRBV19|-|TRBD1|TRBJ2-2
CASRPGQGTGELFF
TGTGCCAGTAGACCGGGACAGGGGACCGGGGAGCTGTTTTTT
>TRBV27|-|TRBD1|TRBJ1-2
CASSLSRTGFYGYTF
TGTGCCAGCAGTTTATCCAGGACAGGGTTCTATGGCTACACCTTC
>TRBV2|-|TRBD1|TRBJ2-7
CASSERDSKRAYEQYF
TGTGCCAGCAGTGAAAGGGACAGCAAGCGCGCCTACGAGCAGTACTTC